These T cell receptor beta chains were read from a single sample in a study of T cells in Graves' hyperthyroidism and ophthalmopathy. TCRdb reprocessed the multiplex PCR reads via MiXCR and lists one record per CDR3 protein. The sample shows roughly 520,000 distinct CDR3 sequences, around a quarter of them seen only once. Sequenced material: blood. These TCRs come from a woman aged 25 to 39 with Graves' ophthalmopathy. CDR3s include the opening cysteine and the closing phenylalanine or tryptophan. The D gene is left open where the match is weak. Where a row states a size, it is once, few, many or the class of an expanded clone; other rows omit it.

abundance	v_gene	d_gene	j_gene	CDR3nt	CDR3aa
many	TRBV6-5	.	TRBJ1-2	TGTGCCAGCAGTTCAGACCCCTCCTACTATGGCTACACCTTC	CASSSDPSYYGYTF
.	TRBV30	.	TRBJ1-5	TGTGCCTGGAAACCTCAAGGCCTCAATCAGCCCCAGCATTTT	CAWKPQGLNQPQHF
many	TRBV20-1	TRBD1	TRBJ2-7	TGCAGTGCTAGCGGTGGGACAGGCACCTACGAGCAGTACTTC	CSASGGTGTYEQYF
few	TRBV30	TRBD2	TRBJ2-5	TGTGCCTGGAGTGGAACGGGACTAGCGGAAGAGACCCAGTACTTC	CAWSGTGLAEETQYF
many	TRBV20-1	.	TRBJ1-1	TGCAGTGCTAGAGATTTTGGGGTGAAAAGGACTGAAGCTTTCTTT	CSARDFGVKRTEAFF
many	TRBV20-1	.	TRBJ1-1	TGCAGTGCTAAAGGCAGGTCGGGCACTGAAGCTTTCTTT	CSAKGRSGTEAFF
many	TRBV28	.	TRBJ1-1	TGTGCCAGCAGTTTGCAACCGGGGGTTACTGAAGCTTTCTTT	CASSLQPGVTEAFF
many	TRBV7-2	.	TRBJ2-7	TGTGCCAGCAGCTTACTAGGGGGGCTAGCGGAGCAGTACTTC	CASSLLGGLAEQYF
.	TRBV12-5	.	TRBJ1-2	TGTGCTAGTGGTTTGCTGCAGGCTTATGGCTACACCTTC	CASGLLQAYGYTF
.	TRBV20-1	.	TRBJ1-6	TGCAGTGCTAGAGATCCGGCAGGGCTGAATTCACCCCTCCACTTT	CSARDPAGLNSPLHF
.	TRBV12-3/TRBV12-4	.	TRBJ2-2	TGTGCCAGCACCCAGGGAAACACCGGGGAGCTGTTTTTT	CASTQGNTGELFF
few	TRBV15	.	TRBJ2-5	TGTGCCACCAGCAGTAGACAGTTACAAGAGACCCAGTACTTC	CATSSRQLQETQYF
many	TRBV25-1	.	TRBJ1-2	TGTGCCAGCAGCGTTTCTTCCCGGCGAGGTGGCTACACCTTC	CASSVSSRRGGYTF
many	TRBV28	.	TRBJ1-2	TGTGCCAGCAGTTCCCCGCAGAGGTCTGATGGCTACACCTTC	CASSSPQRSDGYTF
.	TRBV12-3/TRBV12-4	TRBD1	TRBJ2-5	TGTGCCAGCTCACGGAATGTTCCGGGACAGGACCTCCAGGAGACCCAGTACTTC	CASSRNVPGQDLQETQYF
.	TRBV6-1	.	TRBJ2-3	TGTGCCAGCAATGTGTGGGGTAGGGGCACAGATACGCAGTATTTT	CASNVWGRGTDTQYF
many	TRBV11-2	TRBD1	TRBJ1-2	TGTGCCAGCAGCTTAGGGACAGGGGGGCAATATGGCTACACCTTC	CASSLGTGGQYGYTF
many	TRBV6-2/TRBV6-3	.	TRBJ2-7	TGTGCCAGCAGTTCCACGGGGGCCCGGGACAGTGCATCCTACGAGCAGTACTTC	CASSSTGARDSASYEQYF
.	TRBV12-3/TRBV12-4	TRBD1	TRBJ2-7	TGTGCCAGCAGTTTATGGGACAGGGGGCAGAACGAGCAGTACTTC	CASSLWDRGQNEQYF
.	TRBV12-3/TRBV12-4	.	TRBJ2-7	TGTGCCAGCAGTTTACTTAGCCTCCTCTACGAGCAGTACTTC	CASSLLSLLYEQYF
many	TRBV28	.	TRBJ1-1	TGTGCCAGCAGTTTACCCGCTAAGGCTGAAGCTTTCTTT	CASSLPAKAEAFF
few	TRBV4-1	.	TRBJ2-7	TGCGCCAGCAGCCAAGTTAGGATTCTAGTTGGCGAGCAGTACTTC	CASSQVRILVGEQYF
.	TRBV4-1	TRBD1	TRBJ1-1	TGCGCCAGCAGCCAGCCGGACAGGAAGAACACTGAAGCTTTCTTT	CASSQPDRKNTEAFF
.	TRBV29-1	.	TRBJ1-5	TGCAGCGCCCGGGAAAACAATCAGCCCCAGCATTTT	CSARENNQPQHF
.	TRBV6-1	TRBD1	TRBJ1-2	TGTGCCATCCAGGGGGGTCGTAACTATGGCTACACCTTC	CAIQGGRNYGYTF
.	TRBV20-1	TRBD2	TRBJ2-7	TGCAGTGCAGAACGGGAGGGCCCCTCCTACGAGCAGTACTTC	CSAEREGPSYEQYF
.	TRBV29-1	.	TRBJ2-7	TGCAGCGTTGTTCTCCGGGACAACACCTACGAGCAGTACTTC	CSVVLRDNTYEQYF
.	TRBV6-1	TRBD1	TRBJ1-2	TGTGCCACCTCGGGGAGGGGGCGAATCTATGGCTACACCTTC	CATSGRGRIYGYTF
many	TRBV27	.	TRBJ2-5	TGTGCCAGCAGAGGGACGGCGTACCAAGAGACCCAGTACTTC	CASRGTAYQETQYF
many	TRBV12-3/TRBV12-4	.	TRBJ1-2	TGTGCCAGCAGTTTAGGGCAGTCCTTCCAGGTCTATGGCTACACCTTC	CASSLGQSFQVYGYTF
many	TRBV4-1	.	TRBJ1-1	TGCGCCAGCAGCCTTATGAAGGGCGCTGAAGCTTTCTTT	CASSLMKGAEAFF
many	TRBV2	TRBD1	TRBJ2-7	TGTGCCAGCAGTGAACCGGGACAGGGGCCGTCCTACGAGCAGTACTTC	CASSEPGQGPSYEQYF
many	TRBV28	.	TRBJ2-7	TGTGCCAGCAGCCCCTCGAGCCACATGGGGAGGGAGCAGTACTTC	CASSPSSHMGREQYF
.	TRBV5-5	.	TRBJ2-5	TGTGCCAGCAGCTTCCGAGGTGATCGGGAGACCCAGTACTTC	CASSFRGDRETQYF
many	TRBV12-3/TRBV12-4	TRBD1	TRBJ2-7	TGTGCCAGCAGTTTACGGGACAGACAATACGAGCAGTACTTC	CASSLRDRQYEQYF
few	TRBV2	.	TRBJ1-1	TGTGCCAGCCGTGGTGAAGCTTTCTTT	CASRGEAFF
many	TRBV6-5	TRBD1	TRBJ1-5	TGTGCCAGCAGTTACTCGAGGGACAGGGCCTATCAGCCCCAGCATTTT	CASSYSRDRAYQPQHF
many	TRBV10-3	.	TRBJ2-7	TGTGCCATCAGTGTGGAGGGGAACTACGAGCAGTACTTC	CAISVEGNYEQYF
.	TRBV6-5	.	TRBJ1-2	TGTGCCAGCAGTTATGGCAGTCGCTATGGCTACACCTTC	CASSYGSRYGYTF
many	TRBV6-1	TRBD1	TRBJ2-7	TGTGCCAGCAGGGAGACAGGGGCCTCCTACGAGCAGTACTTC	CASRETGASYEQYF
few	TRBV6-1	TRBD1	TRBJ1-1	TGTGCCAGCAGCCCTCAGGACAGGGCTTTACTGAACACTGAAGCTTTCTTT	CASSPQDRALLNTEAFF